This T cell receptor beta chain was obtained from a study of technical replicates of blood from several donors. This CDR3 is built from 16 residues. Germline CDR1 reads SGDLS; CDR2 reads YYNGEE. V was clipped by 2 bases and J by 5 bases; unmatched bases: 9. Assay: immunoSEQ multiplex PCR; the TCRdb copy retains only in-frame clones and omits some. The sample holds 79,000 or so clones; approximately 93% are singletons and the top ten take 0.35% to 0.4%. The sequenced material came from T cells isolated from PBMCs. The rearrangement uses TRBV9 and TRBJ2-1; 8 bases match TRBD2. The receptor was derived from a human donor in good health. This chain's CDR3 is CASSVTGSGGNNEQFF. CDR3 sequence (DNA): TGTGCCAGCAGCGTCACTGGGAGCGGGGGAAACAATGAGCAGTTCTTC.